This TCR beta chain was retrieved from a study of radiation and T cells in renal cell carcinoma. Overall study: Nephrectomy followed 15 Gy stereotactic body radiation by 4 weeks. The study's findings and limits: In blood, top tumor clones expanded by 2 weeks, shrinking by 4.

The data were produced by immunoSEQ multiplex PCR, yet TCRdb's version contains in-frame clones alone and is incomplete. The sample records tens of thousands of clones, around 80% being singletons. Time point meaning: baseline pretreatment blood. Stated treatment: 15 Gy SBRT to primary tumor, nephrectomy 4 weeks later. The patient's renal cell carcinoma had clear cell pathology. Worth noting for this clone: Antigen unknown.

CDR1 is SGHDT and CDR2 is YYEEEE in the germline V gene. V was pared by 4 bases and J by 1 base, with 6 bases between. This CDR3 is 12 amino acids long. The sequence came from a man in his fifties or sixties with renal cell carcinoma. The chain couples TRBV5-6 to TRBJ2-7, with D unclear. This material consisted of blood, taken from a patient whose treatment included radiotherapy and nephrectomy. CDR3 bases: TGTGCCAGCAGCACGCTTTCCTACGAGCAGTACTTC. Translation: CASSTLSYEQYF.